This T cell receptor (beta chain) was identified in a study of blood T cell repertoires in COVID-19. Study summary: The samples span acute and convalescent COVID-19 from the United States, Italy and Spain. PBMCs, B-cell-depleted T cells, or T cells provided the cDNA or gDNA that made up the material.

Source study methods: Using reference gene primer amplification, nucleated cell counts were estimated. Profiled with immunoSEQ multiplex PCR; TCRdb holds only in-frame clones, not every one. The V and J calls and clone size come from that table; D and trimming were worked out from the DNA. This repertoire shows roughly 250,000 clones, roughly 80% found once; its top ten account for roughly 4%. The V and J ends lost 3 bases and 5 bases, in that order; junction bases with no gene match: 2. This CDR3 has 14 residues. Germline values: CDR1 LNHDA, CDR2 SQIVND (reference sequence). This receptor was taken from a woman aged 40 to 49 with active or convalescent COVID-19. V gene TRBV19 combines with J gene TRBJ1-4, with 8 bases identical to TRBD1. The material sequenced was peripheral blood. The CDR3 DNA follows: TGTGCCAGTAGTATGACAGGGGAGAATGAAAAACTGTTTTTT. It encodes CASSMTGENEKLFF.